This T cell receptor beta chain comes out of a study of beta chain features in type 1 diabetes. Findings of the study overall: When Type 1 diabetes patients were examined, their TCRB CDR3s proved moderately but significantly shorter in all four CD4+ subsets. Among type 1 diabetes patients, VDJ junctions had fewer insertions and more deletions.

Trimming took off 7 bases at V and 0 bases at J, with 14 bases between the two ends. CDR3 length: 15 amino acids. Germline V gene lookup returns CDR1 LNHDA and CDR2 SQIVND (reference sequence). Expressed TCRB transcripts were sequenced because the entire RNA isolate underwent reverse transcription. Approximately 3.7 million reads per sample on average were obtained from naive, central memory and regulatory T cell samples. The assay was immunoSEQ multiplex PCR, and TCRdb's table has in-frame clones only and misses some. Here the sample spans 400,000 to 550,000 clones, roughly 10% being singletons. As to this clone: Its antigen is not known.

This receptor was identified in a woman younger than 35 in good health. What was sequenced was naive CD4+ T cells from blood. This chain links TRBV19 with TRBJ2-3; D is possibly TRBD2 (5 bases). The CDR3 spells CASTSPGSSTDTQYF. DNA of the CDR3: TGTGCCAGTACCTCACCGGGATCTAGCACAGATACGCAGTATTTT. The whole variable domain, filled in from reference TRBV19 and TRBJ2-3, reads DGGITQSPKYLFRKEGQNVTLSCEQNLNHDAMYWYRQDPGQGLRLIYYSQIVNDFQKGDIAEGYSVSREKKESFPLTVTSAQKNPTAFYLCASTSPGSSTDTQYFGPGTRLTVL.